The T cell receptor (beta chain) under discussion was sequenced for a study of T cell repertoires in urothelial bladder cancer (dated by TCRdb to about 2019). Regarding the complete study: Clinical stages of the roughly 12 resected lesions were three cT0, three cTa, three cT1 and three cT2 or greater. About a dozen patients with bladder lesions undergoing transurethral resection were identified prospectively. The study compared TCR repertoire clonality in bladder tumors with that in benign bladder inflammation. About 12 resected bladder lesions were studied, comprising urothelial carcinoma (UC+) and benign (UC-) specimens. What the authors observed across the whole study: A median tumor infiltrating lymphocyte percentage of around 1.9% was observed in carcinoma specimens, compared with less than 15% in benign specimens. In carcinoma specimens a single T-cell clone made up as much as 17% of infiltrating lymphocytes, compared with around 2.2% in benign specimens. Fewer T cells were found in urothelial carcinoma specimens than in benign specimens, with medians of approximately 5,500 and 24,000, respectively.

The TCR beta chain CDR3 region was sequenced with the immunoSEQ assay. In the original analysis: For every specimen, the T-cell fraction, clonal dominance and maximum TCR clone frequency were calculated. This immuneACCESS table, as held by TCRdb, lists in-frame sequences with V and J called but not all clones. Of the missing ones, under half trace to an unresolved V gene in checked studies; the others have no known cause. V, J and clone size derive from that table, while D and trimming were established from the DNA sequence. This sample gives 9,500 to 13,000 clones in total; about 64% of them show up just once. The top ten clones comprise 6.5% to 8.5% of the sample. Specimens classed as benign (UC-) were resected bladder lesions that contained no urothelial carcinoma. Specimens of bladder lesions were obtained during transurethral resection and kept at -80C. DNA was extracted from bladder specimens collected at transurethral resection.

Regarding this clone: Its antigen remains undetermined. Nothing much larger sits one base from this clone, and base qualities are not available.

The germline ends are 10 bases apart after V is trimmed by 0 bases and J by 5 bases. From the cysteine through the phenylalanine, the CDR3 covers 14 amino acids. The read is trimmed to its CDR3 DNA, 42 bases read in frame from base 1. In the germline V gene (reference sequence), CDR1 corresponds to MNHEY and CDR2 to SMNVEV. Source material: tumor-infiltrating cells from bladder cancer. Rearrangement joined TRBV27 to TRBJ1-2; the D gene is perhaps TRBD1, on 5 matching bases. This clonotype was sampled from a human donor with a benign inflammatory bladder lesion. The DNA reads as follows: TGTGCCAGCAGTTTATCGGGAGGGGAATATGGCTACACCTTC. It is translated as CASSLSGGEYGYTF.